These T cell receptor beta chains were read from a single sample in a study of T cells in Graves' hyperthyroidism and ophthalmopathy. TCRdb called the multiplex PCR reads again in MiXCR, with one record for every CDR3 protein. The data show some 200,000 distinct CDR3 sequences, around 16% seen once. The sample consisted of blood. Receptors were obtained from a woman aged 45 to 65 with Graves' hyperthyroidism. CDR3s include the opening cysteine and the closing phenylalanine or tryptophan. The order of the fields is CDR3 DNA, CDR3 protein, CDR3 length, clone size, V gene, D gene, J gene. The D gene is left open where the match is weak. Some rows mark clone size as missing; the rest say once, few, many or name a class of expanded clone.

CDR3nt: TGTGCCAGCAGCGCGGGACTAGCGGGCTACACCGGGGAGCTGTTTTTT
CDR3aa: CASSAGLAGYTGELFF
len: 16
abundance: -
v_gene: TRBV14
d_gene: TRBD2
j_gene: TRBJ2-2

CDR3nt: TGTGCCAGCAGCTTAGGGCAGGGAACCTACGAGCAGTACTTC
CDR3aa: CASSLGQGTYEQYF
len: 14
abundance: many
v_gene: TRBV11-2
d_gene: -
j_gene: TRBJ2-7

CDR3nt: TGTGCCAGCAGCCGTAGCGGGAGAGCAGGAGATGAGCAGTTCTTC
CDR3aa: CASSRSGRAGDEQFF
len: 15
abundance: many
v_gene: TRBV7-2
d_gene: TRBD2
j_gene: TRBJ2-1

CDR3nt: TGTGCCAGCACTGGCGGGGGGCGGGTTGGCTACACCTTC
CDR3aa: CASTGGGRVGYTF
len: 13
abundance: few
v_gene: TRBV9
d_gene: -
j_gene: TRBJ1-2

CDR3nt: TGTGCCAGTGGGAGGGGGACCCCTGAAGCTTTCTTT
CDR3aa: CASGRGTPEAFF
len: 12
abundance: many
v_gene: TRBV2
d_gene: -
j_gene: TRBJ1-1

CDR3nt: TGTGCCAGCAGTGAGGACAGGGGATTTTTTGGCTACACCTTC
CDR3aa: CASSEDRGFFGYTF
len: 14
abundance: -
v_gene: TRBV6-1
d_gene: TRBD1
j_gene: TRBJ1-2

CDR3nt: TGTGCCAGCAGTTTCCGTATAGATACGCAGTATTTT
CDR3aa: CASSFRIDTQYF
len: 12
abundance: many
v_gene: TRBV28
d_gene: -
j_gene: TRBJ2-3

CDR3nt: TGTGCCTCCCGGGAGGGACCCTACAATGAGCAGTTCTTC
CDR3aa: CASREGPYNEQFF
len: 13
abundance: many
v_gene: TRBV7-2
d_gene: TRBD2
j_gene: TRBJ2-1

CDR3nt: TGTGCCAGCAGCTTAGGACAATCAAACATTCAGTACTTC
CDR3aa: CASSLGQSNIQYF
len: 13
abundance: many
v_gene: TRBV11-2
d_gene: -
j_gene: TRBJ2-4

CDR3nt: TGTGCCAGCAGCTTTGTGTGGGCCCTCACCGGGGAGCTGTTTTTT
CDR3aa: CASSFVWALTGELFF
len: 15
abundance: few
v_gene: TRBV7-9
d_gene: -
j_gene: TRBJ2-2

CDR3nt: TGTGCCAGCCACGAACTCGACTACTCACCCGATACGCAGTATTTT
CDR3aa: CASHELDYSPDTQYF
len: 15
abundance: many
v_gene: TRBV28
d_gene: -
j_gene: TRBJ2-3

CDR3nt: TGTGCCAGCAGCCAAGACTATGGAGGCAGAGGCTACACCTTC
CDR3aa: CASSQDYGGRGYTF
len: 14
abundance: many
v_gene: TRBV3-1
d_gene: -
j_gene: TRBJ1-2

CDR3nt: TGCAGTGCTAGAGAAGCGGGAGTTCTCCATGAGCAGTTCTTC
CDR3aa: CSAREAGVLHEQFF
len: 14
abundance: few
v_gene: TRBV20-1
d_gene: TRBD2
j_gene: TRBJ2-1

CDR3nt: TGTGCCAGCAGCCAGCAGTGGTCGGGGACAGCGAACTATGGCTACACCTTC
CDR3aa: CASSQQWSGTANYGYTF
len: 17
abundance: many
v_gene: TRBV3-1
d_gene: TRBD1
j_gene: TRBJ1-2

CDR3nt: TGTGCCAGCAGTTTACCCCCGGGACAGTGGACCTACGAGCAGTACTTC
CDR3aa: CASSLPPGQWTYEQYF
len: 16
abundance: few
v_gene: TRBV28
d_gene: TRBD1
j_gene: TRBJ2-7

CDR3nt: TGCAGCGTAAGCACGGGGCTAGCGGGAGACAATGAGCAGTTCTTC
CDR3aa: CSVSTGLAGDNEQFF
len: 15
abundance: many
v_gene: TRBV29-1
d_gene: TRBD2
j_gene: TRBJ2-1

CDR3nt: TGTGCCAGCAGTTCCACAGGATACGAGCAGTACTTC
CDR3aa: CASSSTGYEQYF
len: 12
abundance: many
v_gene: TRBV6-1
d_gene: -
j_gene: TRBJ2-7

CDR3nt: TGTGCCAGCAGCTTAGCTAGCGGGAACGCCGGGGAGCTGTTTTTT
CDR3aa: CASSLASGNAGELFF
len: 15
abundance: many
v_gene: TRBV7-2
d_gene: TRBD2
j_gene: TRBJ2-2

CDR3nt: TGTGCCAGCAGCTTACCAGCGGGAGGCCTACCCCCGTTCTTC
CDR3aa: CASSLPAGGLPPFF
len: 14
abundance: many
v_gene: TRBV11-3
d_gene: TRBD2
j_gene: TRBJ2-1

CDR3nt: TGTGCCAGCAGTTTATCGTTGGCTAGCGGCTCCTACGAGCAGTACTTC
CDR3aa: CASSLSLASGSYEQYF
len: 16
abundance: many
v_gene: TRBV27
d_gene: TRBD2
j_gene: TRBJ2-7

CDR3nt: TGTGCCAGCAGTCCAGGGACAGATGATACGCAGTATTTT
CDR3aa: CASSPGTDDTQYF
len: 13
abundance: few
v_gene: TRBV12-3/TRBV12-4
d_gene: TRBD1
j_gene: TRBJ2-3

CDR3nt: TGTGCCAGCAGCCCGGAGGGCATGGTGCATCAGCCCCAGCATTTT
CDR3aa: CASSPEGMVHQPQHF
len: 15
abundance: -
v_gene: TRBV12-3/TRBV12-4
d_gene: -
j_gene: TRBJ1-5

CDR3nt: TGTGCCAGCAGCTTCAGGCAGGACAATCAGCCCCAGCATTTT
CDR3aa: CASSFRQDNQPQHF
len: 14
abundance: -
v_gene: TRBV6-1
d_gene: -
j_gene: TRBJ1-5

CDR3nt: TGTGCCAGCAGCAACTCGGGAGGGCCTGTCAATGAGCAGTTCTTC
CDR3aa: CASSNSGGPVNEQFF
len: 15
abundance: few
v_gene: TRBV6-2/TRBV6-3
d_gene: TRBD2
j_gene: TRBJ2-1

CDR3nt: TGTGCCAGCAGCCCATCGAATGGCGAGCAGTACTTC
CDR3aa: CASSPSNGEQYF
len: 12
abundance: -
v_gene: TRBV7-3
d_gene: -
j_gene: TRBJ2-7

CDR3nt: TGTGCCTGGAGCGAAAACGGGACAGGGGACTTGGGGGGGAATCAGCCCCAGCATTTT
CDR3aa: CAWSENGTGDLGGNQPQHF
len: 19
abundance: few
v_gene: TRBV30
d_gene: TRBD1
j_gene: TRBJ1-5

CDR3nt: TGTGCCAGCAGCTCCCTAACCGGGACTAGCGGGAGGGTCCCCTATTACAATGAGCAGTTCTTC
CDR3aa: CASSSLTGTSGRVPYYNEQFF
len: 21
abundance: -
v_gene: TRBV7-8
d_gene: TRBD2
j_gene: TRBJ2-1

CDR3nt: TGTGCCAGCAGCCAAGCCGTGGGCGCGGGAGCTAACTATGGCTACACCTTC
CDR3aa: CASSQAVGAGANYGYTF
len: 17
abundance: few
v_gene: TRBV4-2
d_gene: -
j_gene: TRBJ1-2

CDR3nt: TGTGCCAGCAGCCCCCCTGGGGCGCGTGACATTCAGTACTTC
CDR3aa: CASSPPGARDIQYF
len: 14
abundance: -
v_gene: TRBV11-3
d_gene: -
j_gene: TRBJ2-4

CDR3nt: TGTGCCAGCAGCGTAGGCAACCCCTCTGGAAACACCATATATTTT
CDR3aa: CASSVGNPSGNTIYF
len: 15
abundance: few
v_gene: TRBV9
d_gene: -
j_gene: TRBJ1-3

CDR3nt: TGTGCCGGCAGCCAAGAGTTGAGGCTAGCGGGATATGCCGGGGAGCTGTTTTTT
CDR3aa: CAGSQELRLAGYAGELFF
len: 18
abundance: few
v_gene: TRBV3-1
d_gene: TRBD2
j_gene: TRBJ2-2

CDR3nt: TGCGCCAGCAGTGAGACCCCCGACGAGCAGTACTTC
CDR3aa: CASSETPDEQYF
len: 12
abundance: many
v_gene: TRBV10-2
d_gene: -
j_gene: TRBJ2-7

CDR3nt: TGTGCCAGTAGTATAGGCACCGGGACCTCCGGGGGCTACACCTTC
CDR3aa: CASSIGTGTSGGYTF
len: 15
abundance: -
v_gene: TRBV19
d_gene: -
j_gene: TRBJ1-2

CDR3nt: TGTGCCAGTCGACCTACAGGGTTTTACAATGAGCAGTTCTTC
CDR3aa: CASRPTGFYNEQFF
len: 14
abundance: -
v_gene: TRBV19
d_gene: -
j_gene: TRBJ2-1

CDR3nt: TGTGCCAGTACTGGGGAACATAATTCACCCCTCCACTTT
CDR3aa: CASTGEHNSPLHF
len: 13
abundance: -
v_gene: TRBV19
d_gene: -
j_gene: TRBJ1-6

CDR3nt: TGTGCCAGCAAGGGACAGGCATATAGCAATCAGCCCCAGCATTTT
CDR3aa: CASKGQAYSNQPQHF
len: 15
abundance: -
v_gene: TRBV6-5
d_gene: TRBD1
j_gene: TRBJ1-5

CDR3nt: TGTGCCAGCAGCTTATGGTGGGGGATCGGACAGAACTCCTACAATGAGCAGTTCTTC
CDR3aa: CASSLWWGIGQNSYNEQFF
len: 19
abundance: -
v_gene: TRBV7-9
d_gene: -
j_gene: TRBJ2-1

CDR3nt: TGCAGCGTAAACTCGGGGGATCCCGGGGAGCTGTTTTTT
CDR3aa: CSVNSGDPGELFF
len: 13
abundance: -
v_gene: TRBV29-1
d_gene: -
j_gene: TRBJ2-2

CDR3nt: TGTGCCAGCATGCGAAAGGGACAGGCGAGATCCGGGGAGCTGTTTTTT
CDR3aa: CASMRKGQARSGELFF
len: 16
abundance: many
v_gene: TRBV12-3/TRBV12-4
d_gene: TRBD1
j_gene: TRBJ2-2

CDR3nt: TGTGCCAGCTCACCAATCGGGACTAGCGACTACGAGCAGTACTTC
CDR3aa: CASSPIGTSDYEQYF
len: 15
abundance: few
v_gene: TRBV18
d_gene: TRBD2
j_gene: TRBJ2-7

CDR3nt: TGTGCCACCAGTGTCCCACTAGGGTCCTACAATGAGCAGTTCTTC
CDR3aa: CATSVPLGSYNEQFF
len: 15
abundance: many
v_gene: TRBV15
d_gene: -
j_gene: TRBJ2-1

CDR3nt: TGTGCCAGCAGCGAGGGACTAGCCAAAAACATTCAGTACTTC
CDR3aa: CASSEGLAKNIQYF
len: 14
abundance: few
v_gene: TRBV7-3
d_gene: -
j_gene: TRBJ2-4

CDR3nt: TGTGCCAGCAGCTCCTTACGAGGGTTTAACACCGGGGAGCTGTTTTTT
CDR3aa: CASSSLRGFNTGELFF
len: 16
abundance: few
v_gene: TRBV5-6
d_gene: -
j_gene: TRBJ2-2

CDR3nt: TGTGCCTGGACAGACAGAGCGGGTTACAATGAGCAGTTCTTC
CDR3aa: CAWTDRAGYNEQFF
len: 14
abundance: many
v_gene: TRBV30
d_gene: -
j_gene: TRBJ2-1

CDR3nt: TGCGGTGCCCCGGATATTCTAGCGGGAAGTGAAAATGAGCAGTTCTTC
CDR3aa: CGAPDILAGSENEQFF
len: 16
abundance: -
v_gene: TRBV20-1
d_gene: TRBD2
j_gene: TRBJ2-1

CDR3nt: TGCGCCAGCAGCGAACTAGCGGGAGGGAACAATGAGCAGTTCTTC
CDR3aa: CASSELAGGNNEQFF
len: 15
abundance: -
v_gene: TRBV5-1
d_gene: TRBD2
j_gene: TRBJ2-1

CDR3nt: TGTGCCAGTATTAAGGAGGGAAGGGGCGCGAGCAATCAGCCCCAGCATTTT
CDR3aa: CASIKEGRGASNQPQHF
len: 17
abundance: few
v_gene: TRBV19
d_gene: -
j_gene: TRBJ1-5

CDR3nt: TGTGCCAGCAGCTCGAGACTAGGAGGAAGCACAGATACGCAGTATTTT
CDR3aa: CASSSRLGGSTDTQYF
len: 16
abundance: -
v_gene: TRBV7-6
d_gene: -
j_gene: TRBJ2-3

CDR3nt: TGTGCCAGCAGTTCAGCGGGTACGGGGTATGGCTACACCTTC
CDR3aa: CASSSAGTGYGYTF
len: 14
abundance: many
v_gene: TRBV12-3/TRBV12-4
d_gene: -
j_gene: TRBJ1-2

CDR3nt: TGTGCCAGTAGTAACGGGGGGCTCTTCACTGAAGCTTTCTTT
CDR3aa: CASSNGGLFTEAFF
len: 14
abundance: -
v_gene: TRBV19
d_gene: -
j_gene: TRBJ1-1